This is a list of T cell receptor beta chains from one sample in a study of breast tumors, draining lymph nodes, adjacent tissues. TCRdb called the multiplex PCR reads again in MiXCR, with one record for every CDR3 protein. Of fewer than 25,000 distinct CDR3 sequences in the sample, around 33% were seen once. The sequencing input was breast tumor tissue. The source of these receptors is a female donor with breast cancer. Some clones in this sample may be carry-over from other donors' samples. Each CDR3 is given with its conserved first and last residue. The D gene is left open where the match is weak. The size entry is marked missing in some rows and otherwise reads once, few, many or a size class.

size	D	V	J	DNA	CDR3
many	TRBD1	TRBV14	TRBJ2-2	TGTGCCAGCAGCCCGATACAGGGGGCTAGGAACACCGGGGAGCTGTTTTTT	CASSPIQGARNTGELFF
many	TRBD2	TRBV5-6	TRBJ2-5	TGTGCCAGCAGCTTTCGGAGCGGGGGGTACCAAGGGAAGACCCAGTACTTC	CASSFRSGGYQGKTQYF
medium-sized	TRBD2	TRBV4-1	TRBJ2-5	TGCGCCAGCAGCCCGACCGGGAGACTAGCGGGAGGGCCCTGGGAGACCCAGTACTTC	CASSPTGRLAGGPWETQYF
many	TRBD2	TRBV6-2/TRBV6-3	TRBJ2-1	TGTGCCAGCAGTTATTTAGCGGGAGAGTCCGGCAATGAGCAGTTCTTC	CASSYLAGESGNEQFF
many	NA	TRBV18	TRBJ2-7	TGTGCCAGCTCTCAGCCTACAGTTCACGAGCAGTACTTC	CASSQPTVHEQYF
many	TRBD1	TRBV25-1	TRBJ2-3	TGTGCCAGCAGTGACCCGGACAGGGGCTACACAGATACGCAGTATTTT	CASSDPDRGYTDTQYF
NA	NA	TRBV18	TRBJ2-3	TGTGCCAGCTCACGAGACTCGGGGGCTAGCACAGATACGCAGTATTTT	CASSRDSGASTDTQYF
many	TRBD1	TRBV12-5	TRBJ2-6	TGTGCTAGTGGTTTGGGAGGGACAGGGGGTAGTGGGGCCAACGTCCTGACTTTC	CASGLGGTGGSGANVLTF
medium-sized	TRBD2	TRBV12-5	TRBJ2-1	TGTGCTAGTGCGACCGGGACTAGCGGGTACAATGAGCAGTTCTTC	CASATGTSGYNEQFF
many	TRBD1	TRBV6-5	TRBJ2-1	TGTGCCAGCAGCCCAGGGGACAGGGGGTCGGCTGAGCAGTTCTTC	CASSPGDRGSAEQFF
once	NA	TRBV6-5	TRBJ1-1	TGTGCCAGCAGTTACGATTTGGGGGGGACGAACACTGAAGCTTTCTTT	CASSYDLGGTNTEAFF
many	TRBD1	TRBV28	TRBJ1-4	TGTGCCAGCAGATCTGACAGGGACCTAATGAGCAAACTGTTTTTT	CASRSDRDLMSKLFF
many	NA	TRBV11-3	TRBJ1-2	TGTGCCAGCCACCAACCTGGTCATTGCTACTATGGCTACACCTTC	CASHQPGHCYYGYTF
few	TRBD1	TRBV6-5	TRBJ1-4	TGTGCCAGCAGTTTGGACAGGAATGAAAAACTGTTTTTT	CASSLDRNEKLFF
many	TRBD2	TRBV11-3	TRBJ2-7	TGTGCCAGCAGCTCCAGGACTAGCGGGAACTCTGGCTCCTACGAGCAGTACTTC	CASSSRTSGNSGSYEQYF
few	TRBD2	TRBV28	TRBJ2-7	TGTGCCAGCAGTTTATTCTTTAGCGGGGGGGGTATAACTTCCTACGAGCAGTACTTC	CASSLFFSGGGITSYEQYF
many	NA	TRBV4-3	TRBJ2-3	TGCGCCAGCAGTAAACGGGGCTTCGGGGCAGATACGCAGTATTTT	CASSKRGFGADTQYF
NA	TRBD2	TRBV5-1	TRBJ2-3	TGCGCCAGCAGCCGAACCGGGACTAGCGGAAACACAGATACGCAGTATTTT	CASSRTGTSGNTDTQYF
many	NA	TRBV7-2	TRBJ2-7	TGTGCCAGCAGCTTAGTTAGTGGCAGTGGGGGCGAGCAGTACTTC	CASSLVSGSGGEQYF
many	NA	TRBV7-3	TRBJ2-2	TGTGCCAGCAGCCCCCCAGGTTCCGGGGAGCTGTTTTTT	CASSPPGSGELFF
many	TRBD1	TRBV5-1	TRBJ1-2	TGCGCCAGCAGCTTGCGGCGGGACAGGGGGAACTATGGCTACACCTTC	CASSLRRDRGNYGYTF
once	NA	TRBV2	TRBJ2-1	TGTGCCAGCGCGAACAATGAGCAGTTCTTC	CASANNEQFF
many	NA	TRBV7-8	TRBJ2-7	TGTGCCAGCAGCCCAGAAACAGGGATCGGCTACGAGCAGTACTTC	CASSPETGIGYEQYF